This passage covers 15 T cell receptor beta chains from one sample sequenced in a study of PD-L1 blockade in urothelial cancer. The time point is: pretreatment peripheral blood. Only in-frame clones appear in the TCRdb table, and some are missing; sequencing was by immunoSEQ multiplex PCR. The sample consists of roughly 130,000 clones, approximately 84% of them appearing once. Here the sequenced sample was PBMCs, taken around atezolizumab (anti-PD-L1) treatment. The source of these receptors is a man aged 50 to 60 with urothelial cancer.

The V gene is TRBV5-1, the J gene TRBJ2-7; 11 bases are shared with TRBD2. CDR1 and CDR2 (germline): SGHRS, YFSETQ. Trimming at V came to 0 bases and at J to 3 bases, leaving 5 bases not matched to a gene. The CDR3 contains 16 residues. DNA of the CDR3: TGCGCCAGCAGCTTGGATAGGACTAGCGGGCGCTACGAGCAGTACTTC. Residues: CASSLDRTSGRYEQYF.

This clone was counted between two and nine times. This chain connects TRBV4-2 to TRBJ1-2; D unresolved. CDR1 is LGHNA, CDR2 YNFKEQ, per germline. The V gene lost 0 bases and the J gene lost 4 bases, with 15 bases spanning the gap. This CDR3 has 16 residues. This CDR3 is CASSQDRAAGIYGYTF. The DNA of the CDR3 is TGTGCCAGCAGCCAAGATCGCGCAGCAGGTATCTATGGCTACACCTTC.

The chain links TRBV25-1 to TRBJ2-6, with TRBD2 as a possible D gene (6 bases). CDR3 length equals 15 residues. The germline CDR1 and CDR2 sequences are MGHDK and SYGVNS. V lost 3 bases and J lost 4, with 10 bases in between. CDR3 sequence: CASSERGGGANVLTF. The CDR3 DNA is TGTGCCAGCAGTGAGCGGGGCGGGGGGGCCAACGTCCTGACTTTC.

J is TRBJ2-7 and V is TRBV28, with D possibly being TRBD1 (5 bases). Per the germline V gene, CDR1 is MDHEN and CDR2 is SYDVKM. CDR3 length equals 13 residues. With 6 bases removed from V and 3 bases from J, the gap between germline ends came to 12 bases. The CDR3 here is CASSRVQDYEQYF. DNA for the CDR3: TGTGCCAGCAGCCGCGTACAGGACTACGAGCAGTACTTC.

The rearrangement links TRBV6-6 to TRBJ2-2, with D possibly matching TRBD1 (6 bases). The ends were cut back, 6 bases at V and 2 bases at J, with 13 bases in the middle. The CDR3 sequence is 15 residues long. The V gene's germline CDR1 is MNHNY and CDR2 SVGAGI (reference sequence). The CDR3 region has the DNA TGTGCCAGCAGACCGCCGGGACAAAACACCGGGGAGCTGTTTTTT. Translating gives CASRPPGQNTGELFF.

The chain has TRBV6-6 and TRBJ1-3, with D tentatively TRBD1 (5 bases). The CDR3 contains 14 residues. Germline CDR1 reads MNHNY; CDR2 reads SVGAGI (reference sequence). V was pared by 7 bases and J by 2 bases, with 12 bases between. Here the CDR3 reads CASTKAGAGNTIYF. The CDR3 DNA follows: TGTGCCAGCACTAAGGCGGGGGCTGGAAACACCATATATTTT.

The J gene is TRBJ2-1, the V gene TRBV7-3, with 10 positions matching TRBD2. Germline CDR1 SGHTA, CDR2 FQGTGA. J was trimmed by 4 bases and V by 4 bases; bases with no gene match: 7. The CDR3 is made up of 16 amino acids. DNA for the CDR3: TGTGCCAGCAGCTCATCCGGGACTAGCGTGTACAATGAGCAGTTCTTC. It encodes CASSSSGTSVYNEQFF.

As to this clone: This sequence may be a read error, since a much larger clone differs from it by one base. Different DNA sequences within this sample yield the same CDR3. The chain recombines TRBV5-1 with TRBJ1-1, with a possible D match to TRBD1 (6 bases). V lost 3 bases and J lost 4, with 13 bases in between. The CDR3 contains 14 residues. The germline gives CDR1 SGHRS, CDR2 YFSETQ. The CDR3 coding sequence is TGCGCCAGCAGCTCAGAACAGGGTGGCACTGAAGCTTTCTTT. This codes for CASSSEQGGTEAFF.

The chain has TRBV9 and TRBJ2-3; the match to TRBD2 covers 12 bases. Germline V gene data show CDR1 as SGDLS and CDR2 as YYNGEE. The CDR3 spans 16 residues. V shed 3 bases and J 0 bases; nucleotides not matched to a gene: 2. This chain's CDR3 is CASSAGLAGSTDTQYF. The CDR3, as DNA: TGTGCCAGCAGCGCAGGACTAGCGGGAAGCACAGATACGCAGTATTTT.

This clone was seen a handful of times. The gene calls are TRBV10-2 and TRBJ1-1; TRBD1 might be the D (6 bases). There are 11 residues in the CDR3. Germline CDR1 reads WSHSY; CDR2 reads SAAADI. Trimming removed 5 bases from V and 8 bases from J, with 9 bases in between. CDR3 amino acids: CASSTTGEAFF. In DNA form, the CDR3 reads TGCGCCAGCAGTACTACAGGGGAAGCTTTCTTT.

This rearrangement joins TRBV6-5 to TRBJ2-1, with D tentatively TRBD2 (6 bases). This CDR3 region has 13 residues. Deletions cut 11 bases from V and 5 bases from J, with 16 bases between. Germline CDR1 reads MNHEY; CDR2 reads SVGAGI. This CDR3 reads CARWGGTNNEQFF. The CDR3, as DNA: TGTGCCCGGTGGGGAGGTACGAACAATGAGCAGTTCTTC.

The chain links TRBV19 to TRBJ1-3; no clear D gene. There are 13 residues in the CDR3. CDR1 is LNHDA, CDR2 SQIVND, per germline (reference sequence). Trimming shortened V by 6 bases and J by 0 bases, and 6 bases separated the two germline ends. The CDR3: CASSDTSGNTIYF. CDR3 DNA sequence: TGTGCCAGTAGCGACACCTCTGGAAACACCATATATTTT.

V usage is TRBV6-5 and J usage is TRBJ2-7; TRBD1 matches 9 bases. The CDR3 has 14 amino acids. V trimming: 4 bases; J trimming: 5 bases; junction bases outside the gene matches: 6. The germline V gene has CDR1 MNHEY and CDR2 SVGAGI. CDR3 in amino acids: CASSWDRVGNEQYF. The CDR3 bases are TGTGCCAGCAGTTGGGACAGGGTAGGGAACGAGCAGTACTTC.

This clone was recorded only once. V usage is TRBV5-6 and J usage is TRBJ2-1, with D possibly TRBD2 on 6 matching bases. V shed 3 bases and J shed 5 bases, with 24 bases lying between them. The CDR3 is 18 amino acids. Per germline, CDR1 SGHDT and CDR2 YYEEEE. The CDR3: CASSSGSVRRAGDNEQFF. CDR3 DNA: TGTGCCAGCAGCTCGGGCTCCGTTAGGAGGGCCGGGGACAATGAGCAGTTCTTC.

V usage is TRBV5-1 and J usage is TRBJ2-7; possibly TRBD1 for D (7 bases). CDR1 and CDR2 (germline): SGHRS, YFSETQ. This CDR3 is 14 amino acids long. V was clipped by 4 bases and J by 3 bases, with 14 bases between them. CDR3 sequence: CASSGAGQHYEQYF. The CDR3 DNA sequence: TGCGCCAGCAGCGGCGCGGGACAGCACTACGAGCAGTACTTC.